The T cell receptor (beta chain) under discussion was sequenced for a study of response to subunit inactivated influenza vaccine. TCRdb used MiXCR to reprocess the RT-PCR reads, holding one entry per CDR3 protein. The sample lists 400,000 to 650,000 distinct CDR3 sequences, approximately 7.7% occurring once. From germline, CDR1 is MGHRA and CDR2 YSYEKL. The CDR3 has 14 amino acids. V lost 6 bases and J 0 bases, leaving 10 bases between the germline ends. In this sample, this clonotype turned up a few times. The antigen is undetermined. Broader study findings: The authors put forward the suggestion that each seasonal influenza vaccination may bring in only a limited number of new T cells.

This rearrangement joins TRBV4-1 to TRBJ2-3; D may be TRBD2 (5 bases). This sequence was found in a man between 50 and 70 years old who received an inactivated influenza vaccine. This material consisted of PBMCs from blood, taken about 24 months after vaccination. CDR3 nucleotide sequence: TGCGCCAGCAGGGGAGCGGTCAGCACAGATACGCAGTATTTT. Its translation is CASRGAVSTDTQYF.